One sample yielded the 21 T cell receptor beta chains listed below, sequenced in a study of blood T cell repertoires in COVID-19. Measured with immunoSEQ multiplex PCR; TCRdb has only the in-frame clones, and not every one. The sample consists of approximately 110,000 clones, roughly 79% of them appearing once. Material for sequencing was peripheral blood. The source is a man aged 80 or over with acute or convalescent COVID-19.

This clone was detected once. This chain joins TRBV5-1 and TRBJ2-7; D unclear. In germline, CDR1 is SGHRS, CDR2 YFSETQ. The CDR3 consists of 13 residues. The V end was cut by 0 bases, the J end by 3 bases, with 7 bases between. The CDR3 is CASSLAQSYEQYF. For the CDR3, the DNA is TGCGCCAGCAGCTTGGCACAGAGCTACGAGCAGTACTTC.

For the CDR3, the DNA is TGCGCCAGCAGCACCCGACAGCCCGGGGCCAACGTCCTGACTTTC. The encoded protein is CASSTRQPGANVLTF. The V gene is TRBV5-1, the J gene TRBJ2-6; TRBD1 might be the D (5 bases). V gave up 4 bases and J gave up 4 bases, with 12 bases separating them. The CDR3 totals 15 residues. The V gene's germline CDR1 is SGHRS and CDR2 YFSETQ. Combining the CDR3 with reference TRBV5-1 and TRBJ2-6 gives the whole variable domain KAGVTQTPRYLIKTRGQQVTLSCSPISGHRSVSWYQQTPGQGLQFLFEYFSETQRNKGNFPGRFSGRQFSNSRSEMNVSTLELGDSALYLCASSTRQPGANVLTFGAGSRLTVL.

The chain has TRBV5-1 and TRBJ2-1; 9 nucleotides line up with TRBD1. Trimming at V came to 0 bases and at J to 0 bases, leaving 1 base not matched to a gene. The CDR3 sequence is 16 residues long. Looked up from germline, CDR1 is SGHRS and CDR2 is YFSETQ. The CDR3 DNA follows: TGCGCCAGCAGCTTGGGACAGGGGGGCTCCTACAATGAGCAGTTCTTC. This translates into CASSLGQGGSYNEQFF.

The rearrangement links TRBV4-3 to TRBJ1-2, with 8 bases that match TRBD1. The ends lost 1 base at V and 2 bases at J; junction bases unmatched: 6. Germline CDR1 reads LGHNA; CDR2 reads YSLEER. The CDR3 is 16 residues long. DNA for the CDR3: TGCGCCAGCAGCCAAGTAACGGGACAGGCAAACTATGGCTACACCTTC. Protein product: CASSQVTGQANYGYTF.

The J gene is TRBJ1-4, the V gene TRBV19; D uncertain. Germline V lookup: CDR1 LNHDA, CDR2 SQIVND (reference sequence). The CDR3 consists of 14 residues. V was cut by 3 bases and J by 3 bases, with 8 bases left in between. The CDR3 DNA follows: TGTGCCAGTAGTATTTGGGAGTCTAATGAAAAACTGTTTTTT. This gives the protein CASSIWESNEKLFF.

The V gene is TRBV9, the J gene TRBJ1-2; 7 nucleotides line up with TRBD1. The V gene end was trimmed by 3 bases and the J gene end by 5 bases; junction bases not matched to a gene: 10. Germline V gene sequence: CDR1 SGDLS, CDR2 YYNGEE. The CDR3 has 15 residues. The CDR3 sequence: CASSASPGGSYGYTF. CDR3 in DNA: TGTGCCAGCAGCGCGTCCCCAGGGGGTAGTTATGGCTACACCTTC. Full variable domain (outside the CDR3, taken from reference TRBV9 and TRBJ1-2): DSGVTQTPKHLITATGQRVTLRCSPRSGDLSVYWYQQSLDQGLQFLIQYYNGEERAKGNILERFSAQQFPDLHSELNLSSLELGDSALYFCASSASPGGSYGYTFGSGTRLTVV.

The table lists this clone with a count of one. The V gene is TRBV9, the J gene TRBJ2-2; 8 nucleotides agree with TRBD2. The germline CDR1 and CDR2 sequences are SGDLS and YYNGEE. V lost 4 bases, J lost 1 base, and 6 bases stayed unmatched. This CDR3 is built from 16 residues. CDR3 bases: TGTGCCAGCAGCCCCACGACTAGCGTGAACACCGGGGAGCTGTTTTTT. This encodes CASSPTTSVNTGELFF.

This clone has a handful of counts. V and J are TRBV6-5 and TRBJ2-7, with D tentatively TRBD2 (5 bases). Germline CDR1 and CDR2: MNHEY and SVGAGI. The CDR3 totals 13 residues. V dropped 2 bases and J dropped 6 bases, with 11 bases sitting between them. CDR3 residues: CASSYERGREQYF. CDR3 coding DNA: TGTGCCAGCAGTTACGAACGGGGTCGCGAGCAGTACTTC.

V usage is TRBV29-1 and J usage is TRBJ2-1; 13 bases line up with TRBD2. This CDR3 is 14 amino acids long. CDR1 and CDR2 (germline): SQVTM, ANQGSEA. The J segment lost 9 bases and the V segment lost 7 bases, leaving 9 bases of the junction unmatched. CDR3 in amino acids: CSASPTSGRAEQFF. The CDR3 DNA reads TGCAGCGCCTCCCCCACTAGCGGGAGGGCTGAGCAGTTCTTC.

This clone was observed once. The V gene is TRBV18, the J gene TRBJ1-6; no clear D gene. This CDR3 spans 16 amino acids. V was pared by 2 bases and J by 10 bases, with 18 bases between. Germline assignment: CDR1 KGHSH and CDR2 LQKENI. CDR3 nucleotides: TGTGCCAGCTCACCAAATCACGGGGTCGGTAAATCACCCCTCCACTTT. Translation: CASSPNHGVGKSPLHF.

This CDR3 reads CASSRAGGSSGANVLTF. The CDR3 nucleotides are TGCGCCAGCTCGAGGGCAGGGGGCTCCTCTGGGGCCAACGTCCTGACTTTC. This rearrangement joins TRBV5-1 to TRBJ2-6; 8 nucleotides align to TRBD1. This CDR3 is 17 amino acids long. In germline, CDR1 is SGHRS, CDR2 YFSETQ. J was trimmed by 0 bases and V by 7 bases; bases with no gene match: 9.

The V gene is TRBV19, the J gene TRBJ2-1; no definite D call. The CDR3 consists of 15 residues. Germline V lookup: CDR1 LNHDA, CDR2 SQIVND (reference sequence). V was shortened by 2 bases and J by 2 bases, with 10 bases between the two germline ends. CDR3 in amino acids: CASSISGVPYNEQFF. CDR3 DNA sequence: TGTGCCAGTAGTATATCTGGAGTACCCTACAATGAGCAGTTCTTC.

This chain connects TRBV4-1 to TRBJ2-2; D not resolved. This CDR3 region has 17 residues. Germline assignment: CDR1 MGHRA and CDR2 YSYEKL. V gave up 0 bases and J gave up 1 base, with 12 bases separating them. In DNA form, the CDR3 reads TGCGCCAGCAGCCAAGATCTTGGCAGGTGGAACACCGGGGAGCTGTTTTTT. This sequence encodes CASSQDLGRWNTGELFF.

This chain connects TRBV11-2 to TRBJ1-1, with 8 bases matching TRBD1. Germline loops: CDR1 SGHAT, CDR2 FQNNGV. The ends lost 2 bases at V and 7 bases at J; junction bases unmatched: 3. The CDR3 has 13 residues. This CDR3 reads CASSLRQGIEAFF. The CDR3 region has the DNA TGTGCCAGCAGCTTAAGACAGGGGATTGAAGCTTTCTTT.

The CDR3 sequence: CASSREQGAETQYF. The CDR3 bases are TGTGCCAGCTCACGGGAACAGGGGGCAGAGACCCAGTACTTC. This chain links TRBV18 with TRBJ2-5; 9 nucleotides agree with TRBD1. The length of the CDR3 is 14 residues. The V gene end was trimmed by 4 bases and the J gene end by 4 bases; junction bases not matched to a gene: 4. The V gene's germline CDR1 is KGHSH and CDR2 LQKENI. The complete variable domain, with remaining parts taken from reference TRBV18 and TRBJ2-5, reads NAGVMQNPRHLVRRRGQEARLRCSPMKGHSHVYWYRQLPEEGLKFMVYLQKENIIDESGMPKERFSAEFPKEGPSILRIQQVVRGDSAAYFCASSREQGAETQYFGPGTRLLVL.

The V gene is TRBV3-1 (or the pseudogene TRBV3-2), the J gene TRBJ2-7; D uncertain. The V and J ends lost 4 bases and 0 bases respectively, with 19 bases between them. This CDR3 region has 17 residues. CDR1 is LGHDT and CDR2 is YNNKEL in the germline V gene (reference sequence). The CDR3 DNA is TGTGCCAGCAGCCCAGGCCTTTACCGGTCCTTCTCCTACGAGCAGTACTTC. Encoded protein: CASSPGLYRSFSYEQYF.

This clone was found once. The chain recombines TRBV10-3 with TRBJ1-5; D may be TRBD1 (6 bases). This CDR3 contains 15 residues. CDR1 and CDR2 (germline): ENHRY, SYGVKD. V was pared by 4 bases and J by 2 bases, with 12 bases between. In nucleotides, the CDR3 is TGTGCCATCAGTGGACAGGCGGGGGGCAATCAGCCCCAGCATTTT. It translates to CAISGQAGGNQPQHF.

This clone was recorded a few times. The V call is TRBV28, the J call TRBJ1-2, with TRBD1 as a possible D gene (6 bases). This CDR3 is 15 amino acids long. The V end was cut by 2 bases, the J end by 8 bases, with 18 bases between. Germline lookup yields CDR1 MDHEN and CDR2 SYDVKM. DNA of the CDR3: TGTGCCAGCAGTTTAAGTACAGGGTACCGGAGCGGCTACACCTTC. Residues: CASSLSTGYRSGYTF.

This clone has more than one count but fewer than ten. This chain connects TRBV16 to TRBJ2-2; a possible D gene is TRBD2 (5 bases). Germline V gives CDR1 KGHSY, CDR2 FQNENV. Trimming removed 3 bases at V and 7 bases at J, with 9 bases between. This CDR3 is 13 amino acids long. The CDR3, as DNA: TGTGCCAGCAGCCAGGGAGTGAGCGGGGAGCTGTTTTTT. Amino acids: CASSQGVSGELFF.

The chain couples TRBV10-3 to TRBJ2-7, with D possibly TRBD1 on 6 matching bases. Germline assignment: CDR1 ENHRY and CDR2 SYGVKD. The CDR3 extends over 15 amino acids. V shed 3 bases and J shed 1 base, with 13 bases lying between them. The CDR3 reads CAISDKTGGSYEQYF. DNA of the CDR3: TGTGCCATCAGTGATAAGACAGGCGGTTCCTACGAGCAGTACTTC.

The rearrangement joins TRBV28 to TRBJ1-5; D is unresolved. Germline CDR1 reads MDHEN; CDR2 reads SYDVKM. The CDR3 spans 14 residues. Trimming removed 5 bases from V and 0 bases from J, with 8 bases in between. The CDR3 coding sequence is TGTGCCAGCAGTCCCTTTAGTAGCAATCAGCCCCAGCATTTT. It is translated as CASSPFSSNQPQHF.